These T cell receptor beta chains were read from a single sample in a study of blood T cell repertoires in COVID-19. Measured with immunoSEQ multiplex PCR; TCRdb has only the in-frame clones, and not every one. The sample comprises about 240,000 clones, roughly 88% of which are singletons, and 12% rests with the top ten. Sequenced: peripheral blood. The receptors were sampled from a man older than 75 with acute or convalescent COVID-19. Both conserved end residues are part of each CDR3. A D gene is named only where the DNA matches it firmly. Part of the rows lack a size; the others show once, few, many or a class for expanded clones.

j_gene: TRBJ2-1; abundance: NA; v_gene: TRBV5-5; d_gene: TRBD2; CDR3nt: TGTGCCAGCAACATGGGGGGGACCGATGAGCAGTTCTTC; CDR3aa: CASNMGGTDEQFF
j_gene: TRBJ1-3; abundance: NA; v_gene: TRBV18; d_gene: NA; CDR3nt: TGTGCCAGCTCCCAAGGGGCCGCCAGTGGAAACACCATATATTTT; CDR3aa: CASSQGAASGNTIYF
j_gene: TRBJ2-3; abundance: NA; v_gene: TRBV5-4; d_gene: NA; CDR3nt: TGTGCCAGCAGCTTGGCTCGGTATAGCACAGATACGCAGTATTTT; CDR3aa: CASSLARYSTDTQYF
j_gene: TRBJ2-7; abundance: NA; v_gene: TRBV3-1/TRBV3-2; d_gene: NA; CDR3nt: TGTGCCAGCAGCCAAGATCGGGTCGGAGACGAGCAGTACTTC; CDR3aa: CASSQDRVGDEQYF
j_gene: TRBJ1-4; abundance: once; v_gene: TRBV5-4; d_gene: NA; CDR3nt: TGTGCCAGCAGCTTGAAAGGACAGCCCAATGAAAAACTGTTTTTT; CDR3aa: CASSLKGQPNEKLFF
j_gene: TRBJ1-5; abundance: NA; v_gene: TRBV7-6; d_gene: TRBD1; CDR3nt: TGTGCCAGCAGCGGGACAGGTAATCAGCCCCAGCATTTT; CDR3aa: CASSGTGNQPQHF
j_gene: TRBJ2-2; abundance: NA; v_gene: TRBV5-1; d_gene: TRBD2; CDR3nt: TGCGCCAGCGCCGCGGGGGGTTGGAACACCGGGGAGCTGTTTTTT; CDR3aa: CASAAGGWNTGELFF
j_gene: TRBJ1-1; abundance: NA; v_gene: TRBV5-1; d_gene: NA; CDR3nt: TGCGCCAGCAGCTTGGAACTAGGGGAAGCTTTCTTT; CDR3aa: CASSLELGEAFF
j_gene: TRBJ1-6; abundance: NA; v_gene: TRBV5-6; d_gene: NA; CDR3nt: TGTGCCAGTCAGCCCATGGGAGGCAATTCCAATTCACCCCTCCACTTT; CDR3aa: CASQPMGGNSNSPLHF
j_gene: TRBJ2-5; abundance: NA; v_gene: TRBV7-9; d_gene: NA; CDR3nt: TGTGCCAGCAGCTTGGGCTCTCGGGAGACCCAGTACTTC; CDR3aa: CASSLGSRETQYF
j_gene: TRBJ1-1; abundance: NA; v_gene: TRBV4-1; d_gene: NA; CDR3nt: TGCGCCAGCAGCCAACCACAAGGGGCGAACATGAACACTGAAGCTTTCTTT; CDR3aa: CASSQPQGANMNTEAFF
j_gene: TRBJ1-2; abundance: once; v_gene: TRBV4-1; d_gene: NA; CDR3nt: TGCGCCAGCAGCCAAGATGAGGGCCGCTCTCTCTATGGCTACACCTTC; CDR3aa: CASSQDEGRSLYGYTF
j_gene: TRBJ2-7; abundance: NA; v_gene: TRBV28; d_gene: NA; CDR3nt: TGTGCCAGCAGTTTAAATACAGACCGCCAGCAGTACTTC; CDR3aa: CASSLNTDRQQYF
j_gene: TRBJ1-3; abundance: NA; v_gene: TRBV6-5; d_gene: NA; CDR3nt: TGTGCCAGCAGTTACGGAGGGGTTTACTCTGGAAACACCATATATTTT; CDR3aa: CASSYGGVYSGNTIYF
j_gene: TRBJ1-1; abundance: few; v_gene: TRBV19; d_gene: NA; CDR3nt: TGTGCCAGTAGGATCACAGATTATAACACTGAAGCTTTCTTT; CDR3aa: CASRITDYNTEAFF
j_gene: TRBJ2-1; abundance: once; v_gene: TRBV19; d_gene: TRBD2; CDR3nt: TGTGCCAGTAGTATCTTACTTTCTAGCGGGGGTCACATTTTCTATGAGCAGTTCTTC; CDR3aa: CASSILLSSGGHIFYEQFF
j_gene: TRBJ1-1; abundance: NA; v_gene: TRBV28; d_gene: TRBD1; CDR3nt: TGTGCCAGCAGGGAGGGGGCGCTAGGGACTGAAGCTTTCTTT; CDR3aa: CASREGALGTEAFF
j_gene: TRBJ1-1; abundance: few; v_gene: TRBV7-9; d_gene: NA; CDR3nt: TGTGCCAGCAGCCCTAGAGCCGCGAACACTGAAGCTTTCTTT; CDR3aa: CASSPRAANTEAFF
j_gene: TRBJ2-7; abundance: NA; v_gene: TRBV9; d_gene: NA; CDR3nt: TGTGCCAGCAGCGTAGGTCAACACTCCTACGAGCAGTACTTC; CDR3aa: CASSVGQHSYEQYF
j_gene: TRBJ2-5; abundance: NA; v_gene: TRBV11-2; d_gene: TRBD2; CDR3nt: TGTGCCAGCAGCTTAGGAACTAGCGGGGGGCCGATCCAAGAGACCCAGTACTTC; CDR3aa: CASSLGTSGGPIQETQYF
j_gene: TRBJ1-5; abundance: NA; v_gene: TRBV19; d_gene: NA; CDR3nt: TGTGCCAGTAGTATCTACAGAGATCAGCCCCAGCATTTT; CDR3aa: CASSIYRDQPQHF
j_gene: TRBJ1-1; abundance: NA; v_gene: TRBV6-5; d_gene: NA; CDR3nt: TGTGCCAGCACCCCACAGGGAAGGGAGACTGAAGCTTTCTTT; CDR3aa: CASTPQGRETEAFF
j_gene: TRBJ1-3; abundance: NA; v_gene: TRBV9; d_gene: NA; CDR3nt: TGTGCCAGCAGCCCCCGTCAGACGCGGGGAAACACCATATATTTT; CDR3aa: CASSPRQTRGNTIYF
j_gene: TRBJ2-2; abundance: NA; v_gene: TRBV7-9; d_gene: NA; CDR3nt: TGTGCCAGTCCGGGGGACAGCCACACCGGGGAGCTGTTTTTT; CDR3aa: CASPGDSHTGELFF